The clone carrying this T cell receptor (beta chain) came up once. Repertoires were generated with immunoSEQ multiplex PCR, while TCRdb's copy carries only in-frame clones and drops some. The sample holds 130,000 to 150,000 clones, 84% seen once. Deletions cut 0 bases from V and 1 base from J, with 10 bases between. This CDR3 spans 15 amino acids. Germline CDR1 and CDR2: SGDLS and YYNGEE. This entry is derived from a study of blood T cell repertoires in COVID-19. The sample comprised PBMCs or T cells enriched from blood (not recorded which). The clonotype originates from a woman in her fifties or sixties who had been exposed to COVID-19. The chain joins TRBV9 to TRBJ1-2; maybe TRBD1 (5 bases). The CDR3 spells CASSVGRASNYGYTF. The CDR3 DNA reads as TGTGCCAGCAGCGTAGGCAGGGCCAGTAACTATGGCTACACCTTC.